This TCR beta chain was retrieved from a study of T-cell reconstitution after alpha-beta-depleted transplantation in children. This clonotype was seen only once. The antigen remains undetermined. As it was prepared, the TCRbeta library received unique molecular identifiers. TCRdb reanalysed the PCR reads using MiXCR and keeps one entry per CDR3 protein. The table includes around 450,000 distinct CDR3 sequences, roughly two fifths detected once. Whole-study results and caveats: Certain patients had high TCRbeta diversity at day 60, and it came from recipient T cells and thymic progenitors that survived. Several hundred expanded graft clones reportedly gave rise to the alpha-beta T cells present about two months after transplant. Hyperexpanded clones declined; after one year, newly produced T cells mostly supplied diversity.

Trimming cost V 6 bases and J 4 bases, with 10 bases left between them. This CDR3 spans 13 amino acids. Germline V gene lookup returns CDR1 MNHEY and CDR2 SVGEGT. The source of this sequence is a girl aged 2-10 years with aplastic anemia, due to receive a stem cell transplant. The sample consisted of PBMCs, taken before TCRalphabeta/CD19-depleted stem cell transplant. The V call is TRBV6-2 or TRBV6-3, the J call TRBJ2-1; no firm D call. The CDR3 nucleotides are TGTGCCAGCAGCCAGGACGCGTACAATGAGCAGTTCTTC. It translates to CASSQDAYNEQFF.